The clone carrying this TCR beta chain was observed a handful of times. The record originates from a study of blood T cells in healthy people across ages. A sample-barcoded 5' primer and a J-beta primer mix were used in a second PCR of roughly 7 to 12 cycles. In TCRdb, the 5' RACE reads were re-called with MiXCR into one record per CDR3 protein. The table shows 450,000 to 700,000 distinct CDR3 sequences, with approximately 27% occurring only once. The germline gives CDR1 SGHTA, CDR2 FQGTGA. Trimming removed 1 base at V and 10 bases at J, with 17 bases between. The CDR3 has 16 amino acids. The J gene is TRBJ1-6, the V gene TRBV7-3; D not certain. The receptor comes from a woman between 65 and 79 years old in good health. Sequencing input: blood. The CDR3 region is CASSLSGLGSYSPLHF. CDR3 sequence (DNA): TGTGCCAGCAGCTTAAGTGGCTTGGGCAGCTACTCACCCCTCCACTTT.